The subject of this entry is one T cell receptor (beta chain). Antigen specificity is unknown. It was with 60 Vbeta and 13 Jbeta primers that the PCR ran. As handled by the study authors: Later analysis identified 80 million to 90 million unique TCR beta chains, 9 million to 12 million shared. Some clones are missing from TCRdb's copy, which holds only in-frame ones; the method was immunoSEQ multiplex PCR. The V and J calls and clone size were taken over from that table, and D and trimming were inferred from the DNA. The sample shows about 160,000 clones, 70% to 90% of them seen only once. V was cut by 6 bases and J by 3 bases, with 9 bases left in between. The CDR3 contains 14 residues. The germline CDR1 and CDR2 sequences are LNHDA and SQIVND (reference sequence). This sample is drawn from a study of cytomegalovirus exposure and HLA in healthy donors. About the research overall: Out of about 410 genotyped donors, about 80% belonged to the Caucasian-associated ancestry cluster. Study-level results: Later on, an analysis tied approximately 15,000 TCR beta sequences to HLA alleles at 0.05 false discovery rate. Several V segments, TRBV6-2 and TRBV6-3 among them, could not be told apart and were dropped.

The chain uses TRBV19 and TRBJ1-6; D unclear. The sample consisted of PBMCs. This TCR derives from a woman younger than 30 in good health and CMV-seronegative. The CDR3, as DNA: TGTGCCAGTAGCTTGACAAGCTATAATTCACCCCTCCACTTT. Encoded protein: CASSLTSYNSPLHF.